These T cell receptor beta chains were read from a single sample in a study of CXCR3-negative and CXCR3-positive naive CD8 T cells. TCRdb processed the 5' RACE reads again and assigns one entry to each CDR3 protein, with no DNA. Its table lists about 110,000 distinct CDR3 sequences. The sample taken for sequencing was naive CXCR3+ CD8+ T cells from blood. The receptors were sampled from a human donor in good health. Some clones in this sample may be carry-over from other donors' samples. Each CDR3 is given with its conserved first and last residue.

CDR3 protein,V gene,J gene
CATSRDLGRDNEQFF,TRBV15,TRBJ2-1
CSVDELAGDRLETQYF,TRBV29-1,TRBJ2-5
CASSQVLAGLDTQYF,TRBV14,TRBJ2-3
CATSPRGGRHIQYF,TRBV15,TRBJ2-4
CASSSGSYEQYF,TRBV5-6,TRBJ2-7
CASSQGLSGNTEAFF,TRBV4-1,TRBJ1-1
CASSPPLGTPHNTGELFF,TRBV5-1,TRBJ2-2
CASSPDWTGAFGVEEQFF,TRBV7-9,TRBJ2-1
CASSFSQVSSYEQYF,TRBV28,TRBJ2-7
CSARDGTGRAEQYF,TRBV20-1,TRBJ2-7
CASSPGTGDEAFF,TRBV7-3,TRBJ1-1
CASSLSLLAGDSDTQYF,TRBV28,TRBJ2-3
CAISGLPSTDTLYF,TRBV6-6,TRBJ2-3
CASSLFAPGLYEQYF,TRBV27,TRBJ2-7
CASSEIQGTDSNQPQHF,TRBV10-1,TRBJ1-5
CASSFRDGFFNEQFF,TRBV6-2/TRBV6-3,TRBJ2-1
CASSLESAGYEQYF,TRBV13,TRBJ2-7